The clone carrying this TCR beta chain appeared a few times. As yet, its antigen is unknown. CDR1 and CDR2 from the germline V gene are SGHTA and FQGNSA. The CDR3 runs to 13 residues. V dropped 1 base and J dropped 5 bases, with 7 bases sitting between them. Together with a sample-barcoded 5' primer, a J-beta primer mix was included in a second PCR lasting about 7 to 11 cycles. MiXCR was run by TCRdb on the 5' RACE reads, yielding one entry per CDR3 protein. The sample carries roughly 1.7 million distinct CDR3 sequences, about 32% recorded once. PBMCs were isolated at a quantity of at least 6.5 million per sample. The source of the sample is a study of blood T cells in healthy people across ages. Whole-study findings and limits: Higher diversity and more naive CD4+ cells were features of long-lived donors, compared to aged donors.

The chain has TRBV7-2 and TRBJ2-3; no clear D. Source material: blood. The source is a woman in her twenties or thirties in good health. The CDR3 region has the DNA TGTGCCAGCAGCTTAGTAACGGTAGATACGCAGTATTTT. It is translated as CASSLVTVDTQYF.